The following is a TCR beta chain sequence with its context. Its antigen is unknown. One base away there is no much larger clone; base qualities are not given. Preparation of the library involved the immunoSEQ multiplex PCR assay. For the multiplex PCR, a mixture combining 60 forward primers for TCR Vbeta segments and 13 reverse primers for TCR Jbeta segments was used. A multiplex PCR assay on genomic DNA amplified the CDR3 region of rearranged TCR beta genes. On the Illumina HiSeq System, the amplified TCR beta libraries were sequenced as 87-base-pair reads. On the study's bioinformatics: In a later analysis, around 80 million unique TCR beta chains were counted across the roughly 670 repertoires, and about 10 million of these chains were shared by at least two donors. To remove PCR and sequencing errors, raw reads were error-corrected and collapsed into unique sequences using a nearest-neighbor algorithm that merged closely related sequences. CDR3 sequences were aligned to IMGT reference sequences to assign V, D and J gene segments. For a sequence to be retained, at least a six-nucleotide match to both a V gene segment and a J gene segment was required. Rearrangements were classified as productive when the CDR3 lacked stop codons and remained in frame with V and J, and all other rearrangements were classified as non-productive. Following IMGT convention, CDR3 was defined as the stretch from the second conserved V-encoded cysteine to the conserved J-encoded phenylalanine. Sequences without an unambiguous match to a single V gene segment were excluded from the earlier analysis of about 600 of the donors. An earlier analysis of fewer than 750 of the donors called V segments functional above 56.7% productive rearrangements and segregating when the between-donor standard deviation exceeded 5%. A statistical classification framework was built for diagnosing cytomegalovirus status from the catalog of TCR beta chain sequences. V and J gene assignment, in a later analysis, came from comparing TCR nucleotide sequences with IMGT/GENE-DB human TR gene sequences. The TCRdist pipeline was used in a later analysis to assign CDR3 sequences and most-parsimonious VDJ recombination scenarios. In a later analysis, each TCR beta chain was defined by its CDR3 amino acid sequence together with its V-gene family, and reads lacking a unique V-gene family were excluded. As a way to deal with suspected cross-contamination and a sequencing artifact, a later analysis dropped nearly 600 nucleotide sequences that were highly shared and had low generation probability. In a later analysis, a clonal expansion index was calculated for each public chain from normalized within-repertoire ranks of inferred template counts. A later analysis computed generation probabilities with a VDJ recombination model fitted to out-of-frame rearrangements, and checked the results against IGoR. A later analysis scored TCR-TCR, TCR-HLA and TCR-CMV co-occurrence with hypergeometric tests, applying a repertoire-size bias correction to TCR pairs. A later analysis estimated false discovery rates by permuting HLA or CMV assignments 20 times. In a later analysis, co-occurring TCRs were grouped with DBSCAN, and TCRdist sequence similarity was added when clustering was performed within HLA-allele-positive subsets. Co-occurrence clustering excluded repertoires with fewer than 30,000 or more than 120,000 public chains, plus five with anomalous nucleotide sharing. TCRdb took over this immuneACCESS table, retaining in-frame rearrangements with V and J assigned. Such tables are incomplete; in checked studies, under half of the missing clones stem from an unresolved V gene, and the remainder is unexplained. V, J and clone size are those of that table, while D and trimming were read from the DNA. The sample data list about 120,000 clones, and around four fifths of these were observed just once. Of the sample, around 2.9% falls within the top ten clones.

The data are from a study of cytomegalovirus exposure and HLA in healthy donors (TCRdb year 2017). Concerning the study at large: An earlier analysis of approximately 640 of the donors reported 276 Gb of sequence data and 120 million or so unique TCR beta sequences from about 179 million T cells. The number of donors typed differed by locus, with about 629-640 for A, B, C, DRB1 and DQB1, roughly 520 for DQA1, about 610 for DPA1, and approximately 470 for DPB1. Both class I and class II loci were covered by HLA typing, at four-digit resolution. Rather than drawing on any new phenotypic data, the later analysis identified candidate immune exposures from TCR beta sequences and the way those sequences occurred across donors. Every repertoire in the discovery cohort had been generated on one and the same sequencing platform. Approximately 310 gigabases of sequencing data and 78 million or so unique TCR sequences were included in an early release covering 550 to 800 HLA-typed donors. In an earlier analysis of 587 of the donors, high-throughput TCR beta sequencing was used to judge whether each TCR beta V gene segment behaved as functional or pseudogenic. Using immunosequencing, the study profiled T cell repertoires from about 650 subjects and related those repertoires to cytomegalovirus serostatus. Besides the first cohort of roughly 660 subjects, a separate validation cohort made up of 120 different subjects was used. The study aimed to test whether cataloging public T cell receptors could reveal signatures of past pathogen exposure. A later genetic analysis took genome-wide SNP genotypes for about 60% of the roughly 670 donors and used that subset as a discovery cohort. Across approximately 420 genotyped donors of the cohort, an average of about 220,000 unique TCR beta nucleotide sequences per donor were sequenced, and about a sixth of those sequences were non-productive. To predict cytomegalovirus infection status, the study brought together high-throughput TCR immunosequencing, statistical association of individual TCRs with disease status, and machine learning. Of the roughly 400 genotyped donors, about 84% fell in the genetic ancestry cluster associated with self-reported Caucasian donors. Roughly five DR-DQ haplotypes were treated as single units for association and clustering because of strong linkage in the cohort. Donor age, sex, ethnicity and CMV serostatus were compiled together with the repertoire data. A later analysis re-examined previously published TCR beta repertoires from 500 to 700 donors and added high-resolution HLA genotyping to investigate patterns of TCR occurrence.

Germline trimming: 7 bases from V, 4 bases from J; junction bases outside gene matches: 7. The germline V gene encodes CDR1 SNHLY and CDR2 FYNNEI. The CDR3 measures 13 amino acids from cysteine to phenylalanine. The CDR3 DNA has 39 bases and is translated from base 1. The research as a whole found: The study gave a list of about 170 TCR beta chains associated with cytomegalovirus. Sequencing depth was assumed to be roughly uniform across donors in the presence/absence analyses, though that assumption may not hold. Compared with the roughly 710-donor mean, donors in an Asian-associated ancestry cluster had fewer N-insertions in productive TCRs, according to a later genetic analysis. The earlier analysis of 587 of the donors excluded about 16 rarely observed V segments, including chromosome 9 orphons, because counts were too low. Broadly in line with IMGT annotations, most TCR beta V segments showed up in productive rearrangements about 87% or about 30% of the time in an earlier analysis of several hundred of the donors. Most CMV-associated TCR beta chains appeared to be HLA-restricted in a later analysis, and the HLA associations seemed to be driven largely by CMV exposure. In a later genetic analysis, a missense DCLRE1C variant was associated with V-gene and J-gene trimming of TCR beta chains, and the association was replicated in an independent cohort. Across donors, most TCR sequences were observed very rarely, whereas some public TCRs were present in many individuals. In both the original and validation cohorts, the classifier was reported to diagnose cytomegalovirus status with high specificity and sensitivity. A cluster of highly shared sequence variants was judged likely to be a technical artifact of the sequencing pipeline. Correlated functional status among segregating V segments might be attributable to linkage disequilibrium, but an unknown experimental factor could not be ruled out. A later analysis found that TCR association rates varied across HLA loci, with DRB1 alleles showing the most associated TCRs and HLA-C alleles the fewest. According to the authors, the approach could potentially be generalized to other disease states and immunological phenotypes. Assigning TCR associations to individual alleles was difficult when HLA alleles, especially DR and DQ, strongly co-occurred. A later analysis associated 15,000 to 20,000 TCR beta sequences with specific HLA alleles at a false discovery rate of 0.05. Some IMGT-functional V segments, including TRBV6-2 and TRBV6-3, could not be told apart with the 87-base-pair reads, so those segments were excluded. A further reported finding was that TCR beta sequences accurately predicted the HLA-A and HLA-B alleles for most subjects in the first cohort. CMV serostatus was the only immune exposure information available for the cohort. HLA typing was unavailable for some donors at each locus, so association tests used only the typed subset. Compared with equally common non-associated chains, HLA-associated TCR beta chains in a later analysis were more clonally expanded and had lower generation probabilities. Several of the top co-occurrence clusters appeared to be linked to parvovirus B19, influenza, CMV and Epstein-Barr virus, according to a later analysis. In vitro tests confirmed that a few of the cytomegalovirus-associated TCR beta chains recognize cytomegalovirus antigens. This cohort had only TCR beta chains sequenced, and the lack of alpha or paired-chain data limited which features could be detected.

In total, approximately 700 healthy bone marrow donors made up the cohort. At the time of sampling, every cohort member was nominally healthy, though immune exposures that went unrecorded were likely present. The donor tested CMV seropositive, placing the donor among the 290 or so seropositive members of the cohort. A peripheral blood sample was collected from each donor, and TCR beta sequencing was performed on peripheral blood mononuclear cells. The Qiagen DNeasy Blood Extraction Kit was used to extract genomic DNA from the blood cell samples. The V and J segments used are TRBV2 and TRBJ2-7, and 7 bases in between align with TRBD2. The sequencing sample was made of PBMCs. This TCR came from a woman in her sixties in good health and CMV-seropositive. This receptor has the CDR3 CASMGLSGYEQYF. The bases read TGTGCCAGCATGGGGCTTAGCGGGTACGAGCAGTACTTC.